The clone carrying this T cell receptor (beta chain) has only one observation. Only in-frame clones appear in the TCRdb table, and some are missing; sequencing was by immunoSEQ multiplex PCR. This repertoire shows tens of thousands of clones, roughly 93% found once; its top ten account for 0.75%. This sample was included in a study of T cell changes during pregnancy in multiple sclerosis. The CDR3 sequence is 14 residues long. V was clipped by 5 bases and J by 7 bases; unmatched bases: 6. Germline V gene sequence: CDR1 MNHEY, CDR2 SMNVEV (reference sequence). The chain carries TRBV27 and TRBJ1-2; 11 bases align to TRBD1. The sample consisted of peripheral blood, taken in the second trimester of pregnancy. The TCR comes from a female donor in good health, enrolled as a control in a pregnancy study. The CDR3 sequence: CASSLGQGASGYTF. The CDR3 nucleotides are TGTGCCAGCAGTCTAGGACAGGGGGCAAGTGGCTACACCTTC.